The 15 T cell receptor beta chains listed next were all sequenced from one sample in a study of low-dose radiotherapy and immunotherapy resistance in tumors. Regarding time point: before trial treatment. Alpha- and beta-chain coverage of first-strand cDNA came from TRAV- and TRBV-specific primers. PCR amplification of the TCRs was performed with Phusion for 20 to 25 PCR cycles, and it relied on a constant-region primer together with a V-primer adapter. TCRdb re-analysed the reads in MiXCR, keeping a single row per CDR3 protein. The data show under 90,000 distinct CDR3 sequences, roughly a sixth seen once. The source was PBMCs, collected before treatment. The receptors here all came from a male donor with prostate cancer.

This clonotype was counted ten times or more. This chain uses TRBV7-2 with TRBJ1-5, with unresolved D. The germline V gene has CDR1 SGHTA and CDR2 FQGNSA. This CDR3 has 17 residues. Trimming removed 4 bases from V and 6 bases from J, with 22 bases in between. CDR3 in DNA: TGTGCCAGCAGCTCCTGGACCGGTACAAGGGCTGGTCAGCCCCAGCATTTT. This translates into CASSSWTGTRAGQPQHF.

This clonotype was observed many times. Just one base apart from a much larger clone, this may be a read error. This chain joins TRBV12-3 or TRBV12-4 and TRBJ2-1; TRBD2 aligns across 8 bases. There are 15 residues in the CDR3. DNA of the CDR3: TGTGCCAGCAGTGACCCCGGGGGGGGCTACAATGAGCATTTCTTC. It specifies CASSDPGGGYNEHFF.

In its sample, this clonotype was seen many times. The chain joins TRBV15 to TRBJ1-5, with a tentative D call TRBD1 (5 bases). V shed 1 base and J shed 6 bases, with 13 bases lying between them. Looked up from germline, CDR1 is LNHNV and CDR2 is YYDKDF (reference sequence). The CDR3 covers 15 residues. CDR3 DNA sequence: TGTGCCACCAGCAGAGTATTGGGGACCGGTCAGCCCCAGCATTTT. Residues: CATSRVLGTGQPQHF.

Ten or more counts support this clonotype. This sequence joins TRBV12-5 and TRBJ2-1; D not certain. The CDR3 contains 13 residues. Per germline, CDR1 LGHNT and CDR2 FRNRAP. V gave up 0 bases and J gave up 12 bases, with 12 bases separating them. This CDR3 reads CASGLVPNSGQFF. CDR3 bases: TGTGCTAGTGGTTTGGTACCCAACTCGGGGCAGTTCTTC.

Many counts were recorded for this clonotype. The chain links TRBV3-1 to TRBJ1-2; 9 bases are shared with TRBD1. V trimming: 4 bases; J trimming: 5 bases; junction bases outside the gene matches: 8. CDR3 length: 15 residues. Germline V gene data show CDR1 as LGHDT and CDR2 as YNNKEL (reference sequence). CDR3 residues: CASSLPPGQGYGYTF. The CDR3 nucleotides are TGTGCCAGCAGCCTACCCCCGGGACAGGGTTATGGCTACACCTTC.

The table lists this clonotype with many counts. The V gene is TRBV30, the J gene TRBJ2-3, with a tentative D call TRBD1 (5 bases). The CDR3 has 14 amino acids. With 0 bases removed from V and 1 base from J, the gap between germline ends came to 8 bases. Germline V gives CDR1 GTSNPN, CDR2 SVGIG (reference sequence). CDR3: CAWSVGAGTDTQYF. DNA of the CDR3: TGTGCCTGGAGTGTAGGGGCGGGCACAGATACGCAGTATTTT.

The V gene is TRBV5-1, the J gene TRBJ2-3, with 8 bases fitting TRBD1. V lost 5 bases, J lost 3 bases, and 8 bases stayed unmatched. The CDR3 has 15 residues. Germline V gene data show CDR1 as SGHRS and CDR2 as YFSETQ. As DNA, the CDR3 is TGCGCCAGCAGAGACAGGGGAATCAGGACAGATACGCAGTATTTT. Residues: CASRDRGIRTDTQYF.

The J gene is TRBJ1-1, the V gene TRBV2, with a tentative D call TRBD1 (5 bases). V shed 8 bases and J shed 1 base, with 11 bases lying between them. The CDR3 runs to 13 residues. CDR1 is SNHLY and CDR2 is FYNNEI in the germline V gene. CDR3 in amino acids: CASGEQENTEAFF. The CDR3, as DNA: TGTGCCAGCGGAGAACAGGAGAACACTGAAGCTTTCTTT.

In this sample, this clonotype turned up many times. V gene TRBV10-3 combines with J gene TRBJ2-1; D not resolved. This CDR3 has 16 residues. Germline CDR1 reads ENHRY; CDR2 reads SYGVKD. V lost 6 bases and J 4 bases, leaving 19 bases between the germline ends. The CDR3 protein is CAIRDPMEANYNEQFF. As DNA, the CDR3 is TGTGCCATCAGGGACCCTATGGAAGCGAATTACAATGAGCAGTTCTTC.

Turning to this clonotype: One base away lies a much larger clone, so this may be a sequencing read error. V is TRBV6-1 and J is TRBJ1-3; 10 positions match TRBD1. Germline-derived CDR1 and CDR2 are MNHNS and SASEGT. The trim removed 8 bases at V and 2 bases at J, leaving 3 bases unmatched. The CDR3 consists of 14 residues. DNA of the CDR3: TGTGCCAGCCGCGGACAGGGGGCTGGAAACACCATATATTTT. This encodes CASRGQGAGNTIYF.

This clonotype was detected ten times or more. This chain uses TRBV7-8 with TRBJ2-5, with TRBD2 identical over 12 bases. V lost 6 bases to trimming and J lost 3 bases; unmatched junction nucleotides: 5. Germline CDR1 reads SGHVS; CDR2 reads FQNEAQ. The CDR3 loop spans 15 amino acids. CDR3 DNA sequence: TGTGCCAGCAGTCTAGCGGGGGGGCCGAAAGAGACCCAGTACTTC. Residues: CASSLAGGPKETQYF.

This chain links TRBV11-2 with TRBJ2-1, with D perhaps matching TRBD1 or TRBD2 (5 bases each). This CDR3 is built from 12 residues. CDR1 is SGHAT and CDR2 is FQNNGV in the germline V gene. Trimming removed 4 bases at V and 9 bases at J, with 10 bases between. In DNA, the CDR3 is TGTGCCAGCAGCTATACCGGGGCTGAGCAGTTCTTC. This translates into CASSYTGAEQFF.

A note on this clonotype: This probably arose from a read error, given a far larger clone one base away. The rearrangement links TRBV6-6 to TRBJ2-3; 8 bases align to TRBD1. The CDR3 contains 16 residues. Germline CDR1 and CDR2: MNHNY and SVGAGI (reference sequence). V gave up 8 bases and J gave up 7 bases; unmatched junction bases: 17. For the CDR3, the DNA is TGTGCCAGCCGCCCGGGCGGACAGGGCATAACAAATACGCAGTATTTT. This translates into CASRPGGQGITNTQYF.

This clonotype was recorded many times. Relative to the germline gene, one junction end is altered; a read error may explain this. The CDR3 DNA sequence: TGTGCCAGCAGTGACGACGGGGCCCACTATTTCTTC. Residues: CASSDDGAHYFF. The V gene is TRBV6-4, the J gene TRBJ2-5; tentatively, D is TRBD1 or TRBD2 (5 bases each). This CDR3 has 12 amino acids. Looked up from germline, CDR1 is MRHNA and CDR2 is SNTAGT.

Turning to this clonotype: A far larger clone is only one base removed, so a read error is likely. This chain uses TRBV2 with TRBJ2-1; D uncertain. The ends were cut back, 3 bases at V and 13 bases at J, with 28 bases in the middle. The CDR3 runs 17 residues. CDR1 is SNHLY and CDR2 is FYNNEI in the germline V gene. CDR3 nucleotide sequence: TGTGCCAGCAGTGACAGACTCGCGGAAACCTTCCAAGAGACCCAGTTCTTC. Translating it yields CASSDRLAETFQETQFF.